Each of the 23 T cell receptor beta chains below was sequenced from the same sample in a study of T cell repertoires in cytomegalovirus infection. TCRdb called the reads again in MiXCR, with one record for every CDR3 protein. The sample includes roughly 320,000 distinct CDR3 sequences, approximately 9.5% of them seen just once. Sequencing was done on a sample of PBMCs. The receptors derive from a human donor in good health (CMV status not recorded). Some clones in this sample may be carry-over from other donors' samples.

This clonotype was counted only a few times. The chain joins TRBV2 to TRBJ2-5; a possible D gene is TRBD1 (6 bases). CDR3 length: 13 residues. The V gene's germline CDR1 is SNHLY and CDR2 FYNNEI. Trimming shortened V by 6 bases and J by 1 base, and 9 bases separated the two germline ends. CDR3 DNA sequence: TGTGCCAGCAGGTTGGACAGCCAAGAGACCCAGTACTTC. Protein: CASRLDSQETQYF.

In this sample, this clonotype turned up many times. The chain couples TRBV7-2 to TRBJ2-7; TRBD1 agrees at 8 bases. Germline-derived CDR1 and CDR2 are SGHTA and FQGNSA. Trimming removed 5 bases from V and 3 bases from J; junction bases left unmatched: 6. The CDR3 spans 14 residues. The CDR3 DNA reads TGTGCCAGCAGCCGAGGACAGGGTGTCTACGAGCAGTACTTC. Its protein is CASSRGQGVYEQYF. Based on the CDR3 plus reference TRBV7-2 and TRBJ2-7, the full variable domain is GAGVSQSPSNKVTEKGKDVELRCDPISGHTALYWYRQSLGQGLEFLIYFQGNSAPDKSGLPSDRFSAERTGGSVSTLTIQRTQQEDSAVYLCASSRGQGVYEQYFGPGTRLTVT.

V usage is TRBV7-4 and J usage is TRBJ1-6; TRBD1 is a possible D gene (5 bases). V was trimmed by 5 bases and J by 5 bases, leaving 13 bases between them. The CDR3 has 15 amino acids. The germline V gene has CDR1 SGHVT and CDR2 SQSDAQ. CDR3 DNA: TGTGCCAGCAGCCTACGGGACTCAAATAATTCACCCCTCCACTTT. Its protein product is CASSLRDSNNSPLHF.

V is TRBV11-3 and J is TRBJ2-2; perhaps TRBD2 as D (7 bases). Germline V lookup: CDR1 SGHNT, CDR2 YENEEA. V gave up 3 bases and J gave up 3 bases, with 14 bases separating them. This CDR3 has 16 amino acids. The CDR3 coding sequence is TGTGCCAGCAGCTTCGGGAGCGGGACATACACCGGGGAGCTGTTTTTT. Its translation: CASSFGSGTYTGELFF.

The chain has TRBV15 and TRBJ2-1, with 14 positions matching TRBD2. CDR1 is LNHNV and CDR2 is YYDKDF in the germline V gene (reference sequence). CDR3 size: 16 residues. V dropped 0 bases and J dropped 9; count of bases not matched to a gene: 4. The CDR3 DNA sequence: TGTGCCACCAGCAGAGATAGACTAGCGGGAGGGGGTGAGCAGTTCTTC. It is translated as CATSRDRLAGGGEQFF.

The sample holds many counts of this clonotype. The chain has TRBV28 and TRBJ2-7; TRBD2 agrees at 11 bases. This CDR3 is built from 13 residues. After removal of 7 bases from V and 3 bases from J, the junction contained 2 bases not matched to a gene. Per the germline V gene, CDR1 is MDHEN and CDR2 is SYDVKM. This chain's CDR3 is CASKLAGVYEQYF. The CDR3 DNA is TGTGCCAGCAAACTAGCGGGAGTCTACGAGCAGTACTTC. Together with reference TRBV28 and TRBJ2-7, the CDR3 gives the full variable domain: DVKVTQSSRYLVKRTGEKVFLECVQDMDHENMFWYRQDPGLGLRLIYFSYDVKMKEKGDIPEGYSVSREKKERFSLILESASTNQTSMYLCASKLAGVYEQYFGPGTRLTVT.

In this sample, this clonotype turned up many times. The gene calls are TRBV7-2 and TRBJ1-5; TRBD1 aligns across 9 bases. Germline V gives CDR1 SGHTA, CDR2 FQGNSA. J gave up 6 bases and V 5 bases, and 5 bases lay outside the gene matches. This CDR3 contains 14 residues. The CDR3 loop reads CASSMDRGTQPQHF. CDR3 in DNA: TGTGCCAGCAGCATGGACAGGGGAACTCAGCCCCAGCATTTT.

This clonotype was counted at least ten times. The chain links TRBV7-9 to TRBJ2-7; D unclear. The germline V and J ends were trimmed by 4 bases and 0 bases, with 19 bases remaining between them. Germline CDR1 is SEHNR and CDR2 is FQNEAQ (reference sequence). The CDR3 consists of 17 residues. In DNA form, the CDR3 reads TGTGCCAGCAGCTACTCGACAACTCAGCTTCTCTCCTACGAGCAGTACTTC. Its translation: CASSYSTTQLLSYEQYF.

The chain joins TRBV6-2 or TRBV6-3 to TRBJ2-7, with a possible D match to TRBD1 (5 bases). Trimming took 7 bases from V and 6 from J, leaving 22 bases between them. The length of the CDR3 is 15 residues. Germline V gives CDR1 MNHEY, CDR2 SVGEGT. The CDR3 nucleotides are TGTGCCAGCAAAACTGTAAGGGGCCCAAGTCTCGAGCAGTACTTC. Translation: CASKTVRGPSLEQYF.

This chain uses TRBV20-1 with TRBJ2-3, with a possible D match to TRBD2 (7 bases). The V and J ends lost 6 bases and 5 bases respectively, with 18 bases between them. The CDR3 sequence is 14 residues long. CDR1 DFQATT and CDR2 SNEGSKA come from the germline V gene (reference sequence). CDR3: CSAPVGGPGDTQYF. Here the CDR3 DNA reads TGCAGTGCCCCGGTCGGGGGGCCAGGAGATACGCAGTATTTT.

This clonotype was picked up many times. In DNA, the CDR3 is TGTGCCAGCAGCAGACTAGCGGGAATCACAGATACGCAGTATTTT. It encodes CASSRLAGITDTQYF. The V call is TRBV7-2, the J call TRBJ2-3; TRBD2 matches 11 bases. The V and J ends lost 5 bases and 2 bases, in that order; junction bases with no gene match: 3. There are 15 residues in the CDR3. CDR1 is SGHTA and CDR2 is FQGNSA in the germline V gene.

This clonotype was seen many times. This chain connects TRBV7-9 to TRBJ1-2; no definite D call. The CDR3 extends over 13 amino acids. Trimming took 2 bases from V and 4 from J, leaving 8 bases between them. Germline-derived CDR1 and CDR2 are SEHNR and FQNEAQ (reference sequence). CDR3 in DNA: TGTGCCAGCAGCTTAACGGATGGCTATGGCTACACCTTC. Amino acids: CASSLTDGYGYTF.

This clonotype was seen repeatedly, ten times or more. The chain combines TRBV12-3 or TRBV12-4 with TRBJ2-7; unclear D gene. Between the trimmed V and J ends, which lost 3 bases and 1 base, there was a span of 7 bases. The CDR3 contains 13 residues. The CDR3 coding sequence is TGTGCCAGCAGTTTTGGGCAGTCCTACGAGCAGTACTTC. It yields the protein CASSFGQSYEQYF.

The CDR3 nucleotides read TGTGCCAGCACCCCCAGCGGGGGCACCGGGGAGCTGTTTTTT. Encoded protein: CASTPSGGTGELFF. The rearrangement uses TRBV6-2 or TRBV6-3 and TRBJ2-2, with 8 bases identical to TRBD2. V was clipped by 7 bases and J by 4 bases; unmatched bases: 5. Germline CDR1 and CDR2: MNHEY and SVGEGT. This CDR3 has 14 residues.

This clonotype was detected a few times. The chain combines TRBV20-1 with TRBJ2-3; 9 bases align to TRBD1. The germline CDR1 and CDR2 sequences are DFQATT and SNEGSKA (reference sequence). The CDR3 runs to 17 residues. Unmatched junction bases numbered 12, after V lost 1 base and J lost 4 bases. The CDR3 nucleotides read TGCAGTGCTAGAGGGGCCCGGGACAGGGCACCAGCAGATACGCAGTATTTT. Translating gives CSARGARDRAPADTQYF.

This clonotype was counted at least ten times. The chain is built from TRBV19 and TRBJ1-2; D possibly corresponds to TRBD1 (6 bases). The germline V gene encodes CDR1 LNHDA and CDR2 SQIVND (reference sequence). V was trimmed by 11 bases and J by 4 bases, leaving 17 bases between them. The CDR3 contains 13 residues. The CDR3 DNA is TGTGCCGTGAGGGACACGACGTCCTATGGCTACACCTTC. This gives the protein CAVRDTTSYGYTF. Filled out from reference TRBV19 and TRBJ1-2, the complete variable domain reads DGGITQSPKYLFRKEGQNVTLSCEQNLNHDAMYWYRQDPGQGLRLIYYSQIVNDFQKGDIAEGYSVSREKKESFPLTVTSAQKNPTAFYLCAVRDTTSYGYTFGSGTRLTVV.

This rearrangement joins TRBV27 to TRBJ2-1, with a weak D call TRBD1 (6 bases). Trimming shortened V by 5 bases and J by 10 bases, and 15 bases separated the two germline ends. This CDR3 comprises 13 residues. Germline V gives CDR1 MNHEY, CDR2 SMNVEV (reference sequence). The CDR3 loop is CASSPPRGREQFF. The CDR3 coding sequence is TGTGCCAGCAGTCCTCCCAGGGGAAGGGAGCAGTTCTTC.

The CDR3 region has the DNA TGCGCCAGCCTCGGGATTGAGGACCTACTAGCCAAAAACATTCAGTACTTC. Residues: CASLGIEDLLAKNIQYF. The rearrangement uses TRBV4-3 and TRBJ2-4; a weak D match, TRBD2 (5 bases). From germline, CDR1 is LGHNA and CDR2 YSLEER. Trimming removed 8 bases at V and 0 bases at J, with 20 bases between. The CDR3 is made up of 17 amino acids.

This clonotype was detected many times. The gene calls are TRBV7-8 and TRBJ2-7, with a weak D call TRBD1 (5 bases). V lost 2 bases and J lost 1, with 12 bases in between. The CDR3 is 15 amino acids. Germline V gives CDR1 SGHVS, CDR2 FQNEAQ. CDR3 amino acids: CASSLRGGASYEQYF. Here the CDR3 DNA reads TGTGCCAGCAGCTTAAGGGGTGGAGCTTCCTACGAGCAGTACTTC.

The J gene is TRBJ2-7, the V gene TRBV6-2 or TRBV6-3; 9 nucleotides match TRBD2. Germline V gene sequence: CDR1 MNHEY, CDR2 SVGEGT. V gave up 6 bases and J gave up 3 bases; unmatched junction bases: 3. The CDR3 is made up of 13 amino acids. The DNA of the CDR3 is TGTGCCAGCAGGAAGACTAGCGGCTACGAGCAGTACTTC. Its protein product is CASRKTSGYEQYF.

This clonotype was detected many times. The chain has TRBV11-2 and TRBJ2-1, with 10 bases that match TRBD2. Germline assignment: CDR1 SGHAT and CDR2 FQNNGV. V was pared by 5 bases and J by 9 bases, with 16 bases of the junction left unmatched. The CDR3 runs to 17 residues. CDR3 bases: TGTGCCAGCAGCCTCCTTAGTAGGGCTAGCGGGAGAGGTGAGCAGTTCTTC. The encoded protein is CASSLLSRASGRGEQFF.

The chain employs TRBV9 and TRBJ2-2, with a possible D match to TRBD2 (6 bases). This CDR3 region has 15 residues. The germline CDR1 and CDR2 sequences are SGDLS and YYNGEE. Trimming took 0 bases from V and 6 from J, leaving 12 bases between them. The CDR3 is CASSVEVGGAGELFF. In DNA, the CDR3 is TGTGCCAGCAGCGTAGAGGTCGGAGGGGCCGGGGAGCTGTTTTTT.

This clonotype was counted a few times. A read error may produce the germline difference seen at one junction end. The chain has TRBV4-1 and TRBJ1-5; D is unresolved. This CDR3 is built from 17 residues. The V gene's germline CDR1 is MGHRA and CDR2 YSYEKL. CDR3 region: CASSQVSGGRSNQPQHF. The CDR3 coding sequence is TGTGCCAGCAGCCAAGTCAGCGGAGGACGGAGCAATCAGCCCCAGCATTTT.